This T cell receptor (beta chain) was identified in a study of blood T cell repertoires in COVID-19. This clone was detected once. Sequencing used immunoSEQ multiplex PCR; TCRdb keeps in-frame clones, though not all of them. The repertoire has about 160,000 clones, approximately 90% of them found once; the top ten carry about 4%. Germline CDR1 is MNHEY and CDR2 is SVGAGI. The germline V and J ends were trimmed by 4 bases and 7 bases, with 14 bases remaining between them. The CDR3 totals 14 residues. The source is an older woman with active or convalescent COVID-19. This chain links TRBV6-5 with TRBJ2-1, with a weak D call TRBD1 (5 bases). The specimen sequenced was peripheral blood. CDR3 in amino acids: CASSSSGQLNEQFF. The CDR3 DNA follows: TGTGCCAGCAGTTCCTCCGGACAACTGAATGAGCAGTTCTTC.